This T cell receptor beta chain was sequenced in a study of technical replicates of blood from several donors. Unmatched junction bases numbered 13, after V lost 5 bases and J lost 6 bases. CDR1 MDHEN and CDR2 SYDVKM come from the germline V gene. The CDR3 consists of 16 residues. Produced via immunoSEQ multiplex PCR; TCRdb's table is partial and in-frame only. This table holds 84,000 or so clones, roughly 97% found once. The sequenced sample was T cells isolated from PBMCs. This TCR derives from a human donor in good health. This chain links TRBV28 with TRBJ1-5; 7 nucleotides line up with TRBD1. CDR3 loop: CASSSGQAVPSQPQHF. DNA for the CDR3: TGTGCCAGCAGTAGTGGACAGGCCGTTCCCTCTCAGCCCCAGCATTTT.